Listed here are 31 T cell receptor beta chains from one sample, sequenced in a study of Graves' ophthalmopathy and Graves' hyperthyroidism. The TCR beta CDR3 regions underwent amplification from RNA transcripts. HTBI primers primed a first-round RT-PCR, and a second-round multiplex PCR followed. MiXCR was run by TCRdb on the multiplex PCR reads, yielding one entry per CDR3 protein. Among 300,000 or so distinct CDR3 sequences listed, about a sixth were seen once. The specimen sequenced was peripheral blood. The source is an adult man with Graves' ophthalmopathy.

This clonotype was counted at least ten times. Written as DNA, the CDR3 is TGCGCCAGCAGCTCGGGGGCGGACTATGGCTACACCTTC. Translation gives CASSSGADYGYTF. The genes are TRBV5-1 and TRBJ1-2, with D possibly being TRBD1 (6 bases). V shed 3 bases and J shed 3 bases, with 9 bases lying between them. This CDR3 contains 13 residues. The germline V gene has CDR1 SGHRS and CDR2 YFSETQ.

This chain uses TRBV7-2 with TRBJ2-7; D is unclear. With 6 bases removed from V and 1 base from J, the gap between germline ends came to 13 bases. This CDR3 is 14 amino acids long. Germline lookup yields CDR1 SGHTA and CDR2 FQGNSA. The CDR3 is CASRIKAASYEQYF. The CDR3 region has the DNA TGTGCCAGCAGGATTAAGGCTGCATCCTACGAGCAGTACTTC.

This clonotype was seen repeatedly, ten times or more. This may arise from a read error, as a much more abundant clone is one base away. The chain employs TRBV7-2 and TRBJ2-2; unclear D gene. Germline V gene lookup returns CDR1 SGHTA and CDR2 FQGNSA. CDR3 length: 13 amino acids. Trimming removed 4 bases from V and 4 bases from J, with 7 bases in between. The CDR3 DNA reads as TGTGCCAGCAGCTCCCGGGTCACCGGGGAGCTGTTTTTT. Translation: CASSSRVTGELFF.

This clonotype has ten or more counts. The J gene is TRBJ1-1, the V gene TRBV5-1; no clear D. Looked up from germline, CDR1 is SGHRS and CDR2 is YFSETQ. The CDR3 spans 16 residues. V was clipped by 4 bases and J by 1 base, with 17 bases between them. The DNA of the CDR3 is TGCGCCAGCAGCCCGGAGGGCGGGAGGGCGAACACTGAAGCTTTCTTT. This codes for CASSPEGGRANTEAFF.

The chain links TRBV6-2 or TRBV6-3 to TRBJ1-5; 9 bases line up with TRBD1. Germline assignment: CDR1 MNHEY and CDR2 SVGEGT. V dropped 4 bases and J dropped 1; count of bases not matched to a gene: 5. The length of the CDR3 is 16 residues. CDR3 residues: CASSSSTGGSNQPQHF. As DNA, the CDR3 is TGTGCCAGCAGTTCCAGTACAGGGGGCAGCAATCAGCCCCAGCATTTT.

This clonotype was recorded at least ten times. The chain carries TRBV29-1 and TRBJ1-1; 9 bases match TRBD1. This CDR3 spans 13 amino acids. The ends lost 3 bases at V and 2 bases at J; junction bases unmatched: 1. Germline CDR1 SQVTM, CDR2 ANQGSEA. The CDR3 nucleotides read TGCAGCGTTGAGGGACAGGGTAACACTGAAGCTTTCTTT. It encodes CSVEGQGNTEAFF.

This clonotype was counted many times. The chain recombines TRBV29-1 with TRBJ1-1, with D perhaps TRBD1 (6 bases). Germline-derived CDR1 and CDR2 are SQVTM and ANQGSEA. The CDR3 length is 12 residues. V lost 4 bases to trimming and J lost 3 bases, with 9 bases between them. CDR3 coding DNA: TGCAGCGTTGTGGACAGACACACTGAAGCTTTCTTT. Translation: CSVVDRHTEAFF.

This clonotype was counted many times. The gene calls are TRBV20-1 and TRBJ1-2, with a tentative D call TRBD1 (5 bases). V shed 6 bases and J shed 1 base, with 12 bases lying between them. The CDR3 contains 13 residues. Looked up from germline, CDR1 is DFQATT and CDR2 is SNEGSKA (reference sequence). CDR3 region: CSASSGGNYGYTF. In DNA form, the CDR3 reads TGCAGTGCGAGCTCGGGGGGTAACTATGGCTACACCTTC.

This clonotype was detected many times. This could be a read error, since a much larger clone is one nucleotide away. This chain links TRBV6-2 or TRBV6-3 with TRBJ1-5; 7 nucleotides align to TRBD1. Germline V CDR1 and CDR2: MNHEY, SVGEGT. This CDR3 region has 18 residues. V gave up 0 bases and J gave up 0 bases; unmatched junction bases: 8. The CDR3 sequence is CASSYSRQGIYSNQPQHF. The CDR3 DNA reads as TGTGCCAGCAGTTACTCGAGACAGGGCATCTATAGCAATCAGCCCCAGCATTTT.

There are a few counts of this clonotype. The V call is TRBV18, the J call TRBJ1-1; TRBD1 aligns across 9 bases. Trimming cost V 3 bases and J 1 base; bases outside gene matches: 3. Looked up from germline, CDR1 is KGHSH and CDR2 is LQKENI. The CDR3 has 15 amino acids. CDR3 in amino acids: CASSPPGQGNTEAFF. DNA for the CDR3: TGTGCCAGCTCACCCCCGGGACAGGGGAACACTGAAGCTTTCTTT.

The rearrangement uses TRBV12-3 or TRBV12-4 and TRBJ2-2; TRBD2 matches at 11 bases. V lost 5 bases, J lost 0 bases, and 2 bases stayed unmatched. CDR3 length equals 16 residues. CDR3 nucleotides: TGTGCCAGCAGTACGGGACTAGCGGCGAACACCGGGGAGCTGTTTTTT. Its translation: CASSTGLAANTGELFF.

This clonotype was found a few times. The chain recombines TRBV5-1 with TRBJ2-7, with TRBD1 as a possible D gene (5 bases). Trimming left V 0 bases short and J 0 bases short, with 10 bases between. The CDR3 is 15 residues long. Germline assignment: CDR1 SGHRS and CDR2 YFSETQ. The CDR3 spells CASSLVKGLSYEQYF. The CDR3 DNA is TGCGCCAGCAGCTTGGTTAAGGGGCTCTCCTACGAGCAGTACTTC.

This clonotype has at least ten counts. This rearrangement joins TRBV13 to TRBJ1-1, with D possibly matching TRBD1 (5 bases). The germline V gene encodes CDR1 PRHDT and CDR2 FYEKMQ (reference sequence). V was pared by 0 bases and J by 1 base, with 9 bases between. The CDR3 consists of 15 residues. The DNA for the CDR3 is TGTGCCAGCAGCTTAGGGGGGGAAGCGAACACTGAAGCTTTCTTT. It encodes CASSLGGEANTEAFF. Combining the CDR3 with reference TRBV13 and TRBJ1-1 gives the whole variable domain AAGVIQSPRHLIKEKRETATLKCYPIPRHDTVYWYQQGPGQDPQFLISFYEKMQSDKGSIPDRFSAQQFSDYHSELNMSSLELGDSALYFCASSLGGEANTEAFFGQGTRLTVV.

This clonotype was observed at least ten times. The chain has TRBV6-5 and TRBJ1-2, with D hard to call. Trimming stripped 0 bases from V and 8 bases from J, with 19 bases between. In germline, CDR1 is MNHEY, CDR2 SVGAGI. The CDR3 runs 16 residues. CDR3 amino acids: CASSYSTGSGWEGYTF. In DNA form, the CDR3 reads TGTGCCAGCAGTTACTCGACGGGTTCAGGCTGGGAGGGCTACACCTTC.

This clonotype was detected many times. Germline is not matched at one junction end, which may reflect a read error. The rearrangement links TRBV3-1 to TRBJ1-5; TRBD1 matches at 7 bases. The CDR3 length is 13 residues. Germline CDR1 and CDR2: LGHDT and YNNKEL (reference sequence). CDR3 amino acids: CASSKDRAQPQHF. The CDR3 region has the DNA TGTGCCAGCAGCAAAGACAGGGCCCAGCCCCAGCATTTT.

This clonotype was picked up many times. As DNA, the CDR3 is TGTGCCAGCAGTCGTATCGGGACAGGGCGTGGAGATCAGCCCCAGCATTTT. This encodes CASSRIGTGRGDQPQHF. This rearrangement joins TRBV27 to TRBJ1-5, with 9 bases identical to TRBD1. The CDR3 totals 17 residues. V lost 5 bases to trimming and J lost 5 bases; unmatched junction nucleotides: 13. Per germline, CDR1 MNHEY and CDR2 SMNVEV (reference sequence).

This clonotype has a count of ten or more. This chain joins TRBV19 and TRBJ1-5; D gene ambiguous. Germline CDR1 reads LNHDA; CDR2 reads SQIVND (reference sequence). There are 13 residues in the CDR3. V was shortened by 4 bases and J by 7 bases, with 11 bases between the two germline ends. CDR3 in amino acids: CASSTGGSQPQHF. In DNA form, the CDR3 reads TGTGCCAGTAGTACCGGAGGGTCACAGCCCCAGCATTTT.

CDR3 sequence: CASSDSGRAFEQYF. The DNA for the CDR3 is TGTGCCAGCAGTGATAGCGGGAGGGCCTTCGAGCAGTACTTC. The rearrangement uses TRBV12-3 or TRBV12-4 and TRBJ2-7; 11 bases align to TRBD2. V gave up 5 bases and J gave up 6 bases; unmatched junction bases: 6. CDR3 length equals 14 residues.

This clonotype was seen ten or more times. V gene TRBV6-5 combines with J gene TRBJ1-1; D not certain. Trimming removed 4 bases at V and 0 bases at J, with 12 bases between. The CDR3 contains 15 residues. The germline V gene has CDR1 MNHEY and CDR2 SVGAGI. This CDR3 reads CASSSHALMNTEAFF. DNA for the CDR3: TGTGCCAGCAGTTCCCACGCCCTTATGAACACTGAAGCTTTCTTT.

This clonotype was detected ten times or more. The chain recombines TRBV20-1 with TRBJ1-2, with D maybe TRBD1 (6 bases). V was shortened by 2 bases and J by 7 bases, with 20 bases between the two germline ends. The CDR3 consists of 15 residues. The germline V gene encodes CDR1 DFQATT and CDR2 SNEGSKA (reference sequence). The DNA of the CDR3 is TGCAGTGCTAGACCCCTGCGACAGGACGGGGGTGGCTACACCTTC. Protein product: CSARPLRQDGGGYTF.

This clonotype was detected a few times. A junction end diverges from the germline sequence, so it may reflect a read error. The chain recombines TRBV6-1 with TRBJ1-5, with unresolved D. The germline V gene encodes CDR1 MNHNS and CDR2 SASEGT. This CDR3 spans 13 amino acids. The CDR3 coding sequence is TGTGCCAGCAGTGCAGATGGACGCCGGCCCCAGCGTTTT. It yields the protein CASSADGRRPQRF.

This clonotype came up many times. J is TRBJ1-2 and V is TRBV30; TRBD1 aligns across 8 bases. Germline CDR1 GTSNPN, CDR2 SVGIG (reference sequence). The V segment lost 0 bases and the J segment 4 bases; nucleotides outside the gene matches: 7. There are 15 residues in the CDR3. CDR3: CAWSVGPGGGYGYTF. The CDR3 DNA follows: TGTGCCTGGAGTGTAGGCCCAGGGGGCGGCTATGGCTACACCTTC.

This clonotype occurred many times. The CDR3 nucleotides read TGTGCCAGCAGCGTAGGGGACGACTATGGCTACACCTTC. Its protein product is CASSVGDDYGYTF. The genes are TRBV9 and TRBJ1-2; possibly TRBD1 for D (5 bases). V shed 0 bases and J shed 3 bases, with 6 bases lying between them. The CDR3 contains 13 residues. Germline CDR1 is SGDLS and CDR2 is YYNGEE.

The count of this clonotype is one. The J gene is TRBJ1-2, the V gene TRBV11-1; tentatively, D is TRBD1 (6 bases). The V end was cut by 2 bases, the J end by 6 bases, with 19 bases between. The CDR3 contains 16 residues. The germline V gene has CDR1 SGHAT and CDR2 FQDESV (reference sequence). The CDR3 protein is CASSLHRHRDRNGYTF. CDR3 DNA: TGTGCCAGCAGCTTACACCGCCATAGAGACAGGAATGGCTACACCTTC.

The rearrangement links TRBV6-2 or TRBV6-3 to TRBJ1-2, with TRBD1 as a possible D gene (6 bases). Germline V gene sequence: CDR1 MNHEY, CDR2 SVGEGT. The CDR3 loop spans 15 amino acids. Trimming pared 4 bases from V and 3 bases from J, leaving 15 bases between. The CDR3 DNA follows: TGTGCCAGCAGTTCAACAGGGTACGCGGACTATGGCTACACCTTC. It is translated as CASSSTGYADYGYTF.

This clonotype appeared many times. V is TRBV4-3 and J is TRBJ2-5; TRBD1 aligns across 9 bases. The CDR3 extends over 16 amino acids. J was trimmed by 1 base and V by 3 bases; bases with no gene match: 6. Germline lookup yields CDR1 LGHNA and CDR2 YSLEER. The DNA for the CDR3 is TGCGCCAGCAGCCAGGGGGACAGGGCCGTCCAAGAGACCCAGTACTTC. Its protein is CASSQGDRAVQETQYF.

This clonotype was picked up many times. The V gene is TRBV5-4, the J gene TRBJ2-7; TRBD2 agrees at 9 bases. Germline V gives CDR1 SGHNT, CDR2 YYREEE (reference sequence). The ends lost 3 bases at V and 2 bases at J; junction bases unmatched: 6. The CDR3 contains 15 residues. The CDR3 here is CASSSQAGGPYEQYF. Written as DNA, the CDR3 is TGTGCCAGCAGCTCCCAAGCGGGGGGCCCCTACGAGCAGTACTTC.

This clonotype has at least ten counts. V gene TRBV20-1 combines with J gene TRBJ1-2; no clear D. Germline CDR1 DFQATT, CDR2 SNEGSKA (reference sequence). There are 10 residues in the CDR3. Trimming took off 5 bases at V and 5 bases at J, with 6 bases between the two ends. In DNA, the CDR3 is TGCAGTGCTGACCCATATGGCTACACCTTC. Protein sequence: CSADPYGYTF.

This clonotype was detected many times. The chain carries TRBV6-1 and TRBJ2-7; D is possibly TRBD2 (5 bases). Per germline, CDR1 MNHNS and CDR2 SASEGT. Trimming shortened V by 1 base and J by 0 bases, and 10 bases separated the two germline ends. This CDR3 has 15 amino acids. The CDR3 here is CASSEVGGPSYEQYF. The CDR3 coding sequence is TGTGCCAGCAGTGAAGTCGGAGGCCCCTCCTACGAGCAGTACTTC.

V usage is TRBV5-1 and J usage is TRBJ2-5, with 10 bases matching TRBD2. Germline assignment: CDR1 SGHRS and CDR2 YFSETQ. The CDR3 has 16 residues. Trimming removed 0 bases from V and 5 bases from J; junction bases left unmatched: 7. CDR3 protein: CASSLGSSGSLETQYF. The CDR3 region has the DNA TGCGCCAGCAGCTTGGGATCTAGCGGGAGTCTTGAGACCCAGTACTTC.

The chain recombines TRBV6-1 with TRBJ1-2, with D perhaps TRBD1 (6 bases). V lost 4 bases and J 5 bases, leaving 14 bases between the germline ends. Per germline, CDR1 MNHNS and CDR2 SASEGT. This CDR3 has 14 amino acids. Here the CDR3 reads CASSASGTTYGYTF. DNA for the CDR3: TGTGCCAGCAGTGCCTCCGGGACAACTTATGGCTACACCTTC.